The 10 T cell receptor beta chains presented below share a single source sample, sequenced in a study of type 1 regulatory T cells. These receptors' targets are unknown. TCRdb itself ran the reads through MiXCR, one entry per CDR3 protein. The sample yields about 15,000 distinct CDR3 sequences, roughly an eighth seen once. Sequenced: cultured T cells, either the whole culture or a sorted T cell fraction (not recorded which). The receptor source for this set is a human donor in good health.

Ten or more counts support this clonotype. V gene TRBV3-1 combines with J gene TRBJ2-1; 14 bases fit TRBD2. J lost 4 bases, V lost 4 bases, and 0 bases had no gene match. The germline V gene has CDR1 LGHDT and CDR2 YNNKEL (reference sequence). This CDR3 is 15 amino acids long. The CDR3 region has the DNA TGTGCCAGCAGCCGACTAGCGGGAGGGTACAATGAGCAGTTCTTC. As protein: CASSRLAGGYNEQFF.

This clonotype was detected ten times or more. The chain combines TRBV7-6 with TRBJ1-5; 7 bases agree with TRBD1. CDR3 length equals 12 residues. Germline loops: CDR1 SGHVS, CDR2 FNYEAQ. Trimming at V came to 9 bases and at J to 7 bases, leaving 6 bases not matched to a gene. CDR3 sequence (DNA): TGTGCCAGTTCGGACAGGAGCCAGCCCCAGCATTTT. Translated: CASSDRSQPQHF.

This rearrangement joins TRBV11-2 to TRBJ2-1; TRBD1 is a possible D gene (6 bases). Trimming shortened V by 5 bases and J by 7 bases, and 12 bases separated the two germline ends. CDR1 and CDR2 (germline): SGHAT, FQNNGV. The CDR3 contains 13 residues. CDR3 sequence: CASSQGHGNEQFF. The CDR3 DNA sequence: TGTGCCAGCAGCCAGGGACATGGGAATGAGCAGTTCTTC.

This clonotype was found many times. The chain uses TRBV28 and TRBJ2-7; D possibly corresponds to TRBD1 (5 bases). This CDR3 contains 14 residues. Germline V lookup: CDR1 MDHEN, CDR2 SYDVKM. Trimming pared 5 bases from V and 1 base from J, leaving 12 bases between. The CDR3: CASSAVDRSYEQYF. The CDR3 nucleotides are TGTGCCAGCAGTGCAGTCGACAGATCCTACGAGCAGTACTTC.

Relative to its sample, this clonotype is medium-sized. The chain recombines TRBV4-3 with TRBJ1-1; weak D call: TRBD1 (5 bases). The CDR3 runs 13 residues. The germline CDR1 and CDR2 sequences are LGHNA and YSLEER. The V end lost 11 bases, the J end lost 1 base, and 14 bases lay between the germline ends. The CDR3 region has the DNA TGCGCCTCCTCCGGGACGGCGAACACTGAAGCTTTCTTT. This encodes CASSGTANTEAFF.

Regarding this clonotype: A read error is possible here, since a much larger clone lies one base away. The V call is TRBV7-8, the J call TRBJ2-7; 13 positions agree with TRBD2. Germline V CDR1 and CDR2: SGHVS, FQNEAQ. The CDR3 length is 15 residues. DNA for the CDR3: TGTGCCGGCAGCTTAGGGACTAGCGGGATATACGAGCAGTACTTC. It is translated as CAGSLGTSGIYEQYF. Variable domain in full (rest from reference TRBV7-8 and TRBJ2-7): GAGVSQSPRYKVAKRGQDVALRCDPISGHVSLFWYQQALGQGPEFLTYFQNEAQLDKSGLPSDRFFAERPEGSVSTLKIQRTQQEDSAVYLCAGSLGTSGIYEQYFGPGTRLTVT.

This clonotype was counted at least ten times. The rearrangement uses TRBV5-6 and TRBJ1-1, with no clear D. The CDR3 has 15 amino acids. CDR1 is SGHDT and CDR2 is YYEEEE in the germline V gene. Trimming removed 3 bases from V and 0 bases from J, with 12 bases in between. The CDR3 protein is CASSYLGSMNTEAFF. The CDR3 DNA follows: TGTGCCAGCAGCTACTTAGGGTCCATGAACACTGAAGCTTTCTTT.

This clonotype has a count of ten or more. CDR3 sequence (DNA): TGTGCCAGCAGCTTATTGCCACAGATGAACTACGAGCAGTACTTC. Translation: CASSLLPQMNYEQYF. J is TRBJ2-7 and V is TRBV7-2; no clear D. The CDR3 runs 15 residues. Germline V gene sequence: CDR1 SGHTA, CDR2 FQGNSA. Trimming removed 2 bases from V and 3 bases from J, with 14 bases in between.

Only a few counts were recorded for this clonotype. This rearrangement joins TRBV3-1 to TRBJ2-5; D is possibly TRBD1 or TRBD2 (5 bases each). Trimming left V 1 base short and J 5 bases short, with 14 bases between. The CDR3 has 15 residues. CDR1 LGHDT and CDR2 YNNKEL come from the germline V gene (reference sequence). CDR3 in amino acids: CASSQGGVVVETQYF. The CDR3 DNA reads TGTGCCAGCAGCCAAGGAGGGGTTGTGGTTGAGACCCAGTACTTC.

This clonotype is medium-sized in the sample. The genes are TRBV7-2 and TRBJ2-2; TRBD1 matches at 10 bases. Germline V lookup: CDR1 SGHTA, CDR2 FQGNSA. Unmatched junction bases numbered 4, after V lost 5 bases and J lost 1 base. This CDR3 is 16 amino acids long. The CDR3 loop reads CASSPRTGGNTGELFF. The DNA of the CDR3 is TGTGCCAGCAGCCCACGGACAGGGGGGAACACCGGGGAGCTGTTTTTT.